Each of the 23 T cell receptor beta chains below was sequenced from the same sample in a study of cytomegalovirus exposure and HLA in healthy donors. The PCR was carried out with 60 Vbeta primers and 13 Jbeta primers. Generated by immunoSEQ multiplex PCR, the TCRdb table keeps only in-frame clones and is missing some. The sample's table shows roughly 74,000 clones. Sequences were obtained from PBMCs. These receptors originate from a female donor in good health and CMV-seropositive.

As regards this clone: This sample includes further DNA sequences coding for the same CDR3. This chain connects TRBV28 to TRBJ2-7; maybe TRBD1 (6 bases). Germline V gene lookup returns CDR1 MDHEN and CDR2 SYDVKM. Trimming removed 3 bases at V and 3 bases at J, with 6 bases between. The CDR3 covers 12 residues. The CDR3 is CASSFRGYEQYF. DNA of the CDR3: TGTGCCAGCAGTTTCAGGGGCTACGAGCAGTACTTC.

This rearrangement joins TRBV4-3 to TRBJ2-1; 11 nucleotides match TRBD2. Trimming took 5 bases from V and 7 from J; bases not matched to a gene: 13. From germline, CDR1 is LGHNA and CDR2 YSLEER. There are 17 residues in the CDR3. The CDR3 region has the DNA TGCGCCAGCAGCGCCAATCTACTAGCGGGAGTTGGAAATGAGCAGTTCTTC. Translated: CASSANLLAGVGNEQFF.

The chain joins TRBV7-2 to TRBJ1-2; D perhaps matches TRBD1 (5 bases). The CDR3 is made up of 14 amino acids. Germline V CDR1 and CDR2: SGHTA, FQGNSA. V was shortened by 1 base and J by 1 base, with 7 bases between the two germline ends. Here the CDR3 reads CASSLVQVNYGYTF. CDR3 coding DNA: TGTGCCAGCAGCTTAGTACAGGTTAACTATGGCTACACCTTC.

This chain's CDR3 is CASSFGLAGGSTDTQYF. CDR3 bases: TGTGCCAGCAGCTTCGGGCTAGCGGGGGGTAGCACAGATACGCAGTATTTT. The rearrangement links TRBV7-2 to TRBJ2-3, with 11 bases that match TRBD2. In germline, CDR1 is SGHTA, CDR2 FQGNSA. The V and J ends lost 3 bases and 0 bases, in that order; junction bases with no gene match: 5. The CDR3 sequence is 17 residues long.

The chain couples TRBV30 to TRBJ1-2; possible D gene TRBD1, 5 bases. The ends were cut back, 2 bases at V and 7 bases at J, with 11 bases in the middle. CDR3 size: 12 residues. Germline V gene lookup returns CDR1 GTSNPN and CDR2 SVGIG (reference sequence). CDR3 sequence (DNA): TGTGCCTGGAGTTCCCCAGGGCCTGGCTACACCTTC. It is translated as CAWSSPGPGYTF.

The V gene is TRBV4-1, the J gene TRBJ2-5, with unresolved D. Germline CDR1 MGHRA, CDR2 YSYEKL. This CDR3 spans 15 amino acids. Trimming took 0 bases from V and 2 from J, leaving 10 bases between them. CDR3 in DNA: TGCGCCAGCAGCCAAGAGGGCAGCAAGCAAGAGACCCAGTACTTC. Translated, it gives CASSQEGSKQETQYF.

This rearrangement joins TRBV15 to TRBJ1-2; maybe TRBD1 (5 bases). V gave up 1 base and J gave up 6 bases, with 18 bases separating them. The CDR3 runs to 16 residues. Looked up from germline, CDR1 is LNHNV and CDR2 is YYDKDF (reference sequence). The CDR3 coding sequence is TGTGCCACCAGCAGAGTAGTGGGCAGGGTGTTCAATGGCTACACCTTC. Translating gives CATSRVVGRVFNGYTF.

The V call is TRBV30, the J call TRBJ2-3; TRBD2 agrees at 7 bases. CDR1 and CDR2 (germline): GTSNPN, SVGIG (reference sequence). The CDR3 is made up of 14 amino acids. J lost 5 bases, V lost 0 bases, and 5 bases had no gene match. In DNA, the CDR3 is TGTGCCTGGAGTGTACTTCAGCGGGGAGATACGCAGTATTTT. Its translation is CAWSVLQRGDTQYF.

The chain uses TRBV10-3 and TRBJ2-7; D unclear. CDR1 and CDR2 (germline): ENHRY, SYGVKD. V gave up 10 bases and J gave up 2 bases, with 12 bases separating them. This CDR3 contains 12 residues. CDR3 DNA sequence: TGTGCCACTCAGGCGTCACCCTACGAGCAGTACTTC. Translation gives CATQASPYEQYF.

The J gene is TRBJ2-7, the V gene TRBV25-1; the match to TRBD1 covers 9 bases. V lost 1 base, J lost 1 base, and 2 bases stayed unmatched. This CDR3 has 15 residues. Per the germline V gene, CDR1 is MGHDK and CDR2 is SYGVNS. CDR3 sequence reads: CASSESGTGSYEQYF. The CDR3 DNA reads as TGTGCCAGCAGTGAATCCGGGACAGGGTCCTACGAGCAGTACTTC.

V gene TRBV19 combines with J gene TRBJ1-1; 7 bases are a match to TRBD1. The ends lost 6 bases at V and 5 bases at J; junction bases unmatched: 0. The CDR3 covers 11 residues. CDR1 LNHDA and CDR2 SQIVND come from the germline V gene (reference sequence). CDR3 coding DNA: TGTGCCAGTAGCAGGGGGACTGAAGCTTTCTTT. Translating it yields CASSRGTEAFF.

CDR3 in amino acids: CASSAQQGARYEQYF. CDR3 bases: TGTGCCAGCAGTGCTCAACAGGGCGCTCGCTACGAGCAGTACTTC. The chain combines TRBV6-5 with TRBJ2-7; maybe TRBD1 (6 bases). This CDR3 contains 15 residues. Germline lookup yields CDR1 MNHEY and CDR2 SVGAGI. V lost 5 bases, J lost 3 bases, and 17 bases lay in between.

V gene TRBV11-3 combines with J gene TRBJ1-3; a possible D gene is TRBD1 (5 bases). The V end was cut by 5 bases, the J end by 1 base, with 6 bases between. CDR1 and CDR2 (germline): SGHNT, YENEEA. The CDR3 totals 13 residues. The CDR3 DNA follows: TGTGCCAGCAGCCAGGGATCTGGAAACACCATATATTTT. It translates to CASSQGSGNTIYF.

This chain links TRBV7-9 with TRBJ2-4; TRBD2 aligns across 8 bases. CDR3 length equals 15 residues. Germline lookup yields CDR1 SEHNR and CDR2 FQNEAQ (reference sequence). Trimming took 4 bases from V and 6 from J; bases not matched to a gene: 8. CDR3 nucleotides: TGTGCCAGCAGCTCCTCAGCGGGGGCTACAAACATTCAGTACTTC. Its protein is CASSSSAGATNIQYF. Full variable domain (remainder filled in from reference TRBV7-9 and TRBJ2-4): DTGVSQNPRHKITKRGQNVTFRCDPISEHNRLYWYRQTLGQGPEFLTYFQNEAQLEKSRLLSDRFSAERPKGSFSTLEIQRTEQGDSAMYLCASSSSAGATNIQYFGAGTRLSVL.

This chain joins TRBV12-5 and TRBJ2-7; TRBD2 might be the D (5 bases). The germline CDR1 and CDR2 sequences are LGHNT and FRNRAP. CDR3 size: 14 residues. The ends were cut back, 4 bases at V and 4 bases at J, with 14 bases in the middle. CDR3 residues: CASGCREGQYEQYF. Written as DNA, the CDR3 is TGTGCTAGTGGTTGCCGTGAGGGTCAATACGAGCAGTACTTC.

DNA of the CDR3: TGTGCCATCAGTGTAGAAGAACAGGAGTACTCAGCGTACGAGCAGTACTTC. Protein sequence: CAISVEEQEYSAYEQYF. The chain uses TRBV10-3 and TRBJ2-7; TRBD1 is a possible D gene (5 bases). The CDR3 loop spans 17 amino acids. From germline, CDR1 is ENHRY and CDR2 SYGVKD. V lost 4 bases and J lost 4, with 23 bases in between.

As concerns this clone: Germline and junction disagree at one end, which may indicate a read error. This CDR3 reads CASSAGLAPSYNEQFF. In DNA form, the CDR3 reads TGTGCTAGCAGCGCGGGACTAGCGCCTTCCTACAATGAGCAGTTCTTC. This sequence joins TRBV7-7 and TRBJ2-1, with 10 bases fitting TRBD2. The CDR3 loop spans 16 amino acids. The germline V gene encodes CDR1 SSHAT and CDR2 FNYEAQ (reference sequence).

Notes on this clone: Within the sample, other DNA sequences also encode this same CDR3. The V call is TRBV30, the J call TRBJ1-1; TRBD1 matches 10 bases. CDR1 GTSNPN and CDR2 SVGIG come from the germline V gene (reference sequence). V shed 3 bases, J shed 2 bases, and the junction held 6 bases outside the gene matches. The CDR3 spans 15 residues. The CDR3 DNA follows: TGTGCCTGGAGACACGAGACAGGGGGCAACACTGAAGCTTTCTTT. Its protein is CAWRHETGGNTEAFF.

The rearrangement links TRBV5-6 to TRBJ1-1; no firm D call. The CDR3 sequence is 13 residues long. Trimming removed 4 bases at V and 4 bases at J, with 11 bases between. Germline V lookup: CDR1 SGHDT, CDR2 YYEEEE. The CDR3 loop is CASSRISGTEAFF. CDR3 bases: TGTGCCAGCAGCCGAATAAGCGGCACTGAAGCTTTCTTT.

This clone is classed as medium-sized (0.01 to 0.1%) by frequency. The V gene is TRBV7-9, the J gene TRBJ2-3; 13 bases are shared with TRBD2. Germline-derived CDR1 and CDR2 are SEHNR and FQNEAQ (reference sequence). The CDR3 runs 17 residues. Trimming took 5 bases from V and 1 from J; bases not matched to a gene: 6. CDR3 DNA sequence: TGTGCCAGCAGCCCAGGACTAGCGGGGGCCCGCACAGATACGCAGTATTTT. Amino acid sequence: CASSPGLAGARTDTQYF.

The chain links TRBV6-5 to TRBJ1-3; TRBD1 matches at 7 bases. The V segment lost 4 bases and the J segment 3 bases; nucleotides outside the gene matches: 6. The germline V gene has CDR1 MNHEY and CDR2 SVGAGI. The CDR3 has 15 residues. The CDR3, as DNA: TGTGCCAGCAGTTCTTTAGGGGGCTATGGAAACACCATATATTTT. Its translation is CASSSLGGYGNTIYF.

V is TRBV11-2 and J is TRBJ1-1; perhaps TRBD1 as D (5 bases). V lost 1 base and J lost 11, with 20 bases in between. This CDR3 contains 15 residues. The germline V gene has CDR1 SGHAT and CDR2 FQNNGV. Here the CDR3 DNA reads TGTGCCAGCAGCTTAGTAGGGGCGGCCGGGGGTGTCGCTTTCTTT. Amino acid sequence: CASSLVGAAGGVAFF.

The chain couples TRBV6-5 to TRBJ1-1, with D perhaps matching TRBD1 (6 bases). Germline values: CDR1 MNHEY, CDR2 SVGAGI. Between the trimmed V and J ends, which lost 1 base and 3 bases, there was a span of 12 bases. The CDR3 has 15 residues. The CDR3 DNA follows: TGTGCCAGCAGTTACTTCCAGGGGTCCCACACTGAAGCTTTCTTT. The encoded protein is CASSYFQGSHTEAFF.